The clone carrying this TCR beta chain showed up just a few times. As yet, its antigen is unknown. The entry originates in a study of beta chain features in type 1 diabetes. Notes on the study in general: PCR might favor shorter templates, but any such skew would affect patients and controls equally. Among type 1 diabetes patients, VDJ junctions had fewer insertions and more deletions. In every one of the four CD4+ subsets, TCRB CDR3s were moderately but significantly shorter in Type 1 diabetes patients.

Isolated RNA was reverse transcribed in full, so expressed TCRB transcripts were sequenced. The protocol was immunoSEQ multiplex PCR, while the TCRdb copy is restricted to in-frame clones and leaves out a portion. This sample has just over 450,000 clones, with 25% to 35% found just once. V was trimmed by 5 bases and J by 0 bases, leaving 14 bases between them. This CDR3 has 14 amino acids. CDR1 and CDR2 from the germline V gene are GTSNPN and SVGIG (reference sequence). The chain joins TRBV30 to TRBJ2-7; a possible D gene is TRBD1 (6 bases). The source is a man between 18 and 35 years old in good health. Material: naive CD4+ T cells from blood. CDR3 amino acids: CAWGQGYSSYEQYF. The CDR3 region has the DNA TGTGCCTGGGGCCAGGGGTACAGCTCCTACGAGCAGTACTTC.